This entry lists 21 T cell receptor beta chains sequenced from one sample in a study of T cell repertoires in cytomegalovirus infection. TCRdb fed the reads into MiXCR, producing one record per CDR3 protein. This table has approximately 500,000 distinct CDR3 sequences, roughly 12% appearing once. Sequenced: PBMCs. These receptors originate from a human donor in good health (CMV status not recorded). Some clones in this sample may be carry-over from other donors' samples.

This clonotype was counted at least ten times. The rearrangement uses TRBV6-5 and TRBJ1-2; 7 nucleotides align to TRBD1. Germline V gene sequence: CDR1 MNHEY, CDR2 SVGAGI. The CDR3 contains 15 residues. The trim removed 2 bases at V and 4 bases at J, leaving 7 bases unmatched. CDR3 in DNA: TGTGCCAGCAGTTACGGGGGACAGCAGTCCTATGGCTACACCTTC. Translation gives CASSYGGQQSYGYTF.

The CDR3, as DNA: TGTGCCAGCAGCGATAGACGGCTTACCAATCAGCCCCAGCATTTT. The encoded protein is CASSDRRLTNQPQHF. The gene calls are TRBV3-1 and TRBJ1-5, with D unclear. Trimming stripped 5 bases from V and 3 bases from J, with 14 bases between. This CDR3 contains 15 residues. Germline loops: CDR1 LGHDT, CDR2 YNNKEL (reference sequence).

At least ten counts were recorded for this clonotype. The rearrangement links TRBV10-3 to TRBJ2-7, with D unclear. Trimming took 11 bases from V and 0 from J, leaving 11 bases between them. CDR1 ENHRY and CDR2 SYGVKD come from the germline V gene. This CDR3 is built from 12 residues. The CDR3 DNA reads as TGTGCCGTGGGCCTTTCCTCCTACGAGCAGTACTTC. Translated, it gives CAVGLSSYEQYF.

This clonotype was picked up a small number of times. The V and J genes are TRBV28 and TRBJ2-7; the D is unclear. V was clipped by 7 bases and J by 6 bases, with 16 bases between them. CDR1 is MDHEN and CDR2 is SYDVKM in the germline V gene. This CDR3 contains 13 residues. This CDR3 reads CASTPLVGREQYF. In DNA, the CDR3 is TGTGCCAGCACCCCCCTCGTAGGTCGCGAGCAGTACTTC.

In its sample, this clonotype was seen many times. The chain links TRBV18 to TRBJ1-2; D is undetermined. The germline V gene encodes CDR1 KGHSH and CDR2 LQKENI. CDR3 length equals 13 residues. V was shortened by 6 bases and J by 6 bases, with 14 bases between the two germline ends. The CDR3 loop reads CASSPVHGDGYTF. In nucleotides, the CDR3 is TGTGCCAGCTCCCCGGTCCACGGGGATGGCTACACCTTC.

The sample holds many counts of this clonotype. The DNA of the CDR3 is TGTGCCAGCAGCTCCCCCCCCGGGTCCCGCACAGATACGCAGTATTTT. It encodes CASSSPPGSRTDTQYF. The genes are TRBV7-8 and TRBJ2-3; D gene uncertain. The CDR3 totals 16 residues. The germline V gene encodes CDR1 SGHVS and CDR2 FQNEAQ. Trimming cost V 4 bases and J 1 base, with 15 bases left between them. Using reference TRBV7-8 and TRBJ2-3 for the parts outside the CDR3, the full variable domain is GAGVSQSPRYKVAKRGQDVALRCDPISGHVSLFWYQQALGQGPEFLTYFQNEAQLDKSGLPSDRFFAERPEGSVSTLKIQRTQQEDSAVYLCASSSPPGSRTDTQYFGPGTRLTVL.

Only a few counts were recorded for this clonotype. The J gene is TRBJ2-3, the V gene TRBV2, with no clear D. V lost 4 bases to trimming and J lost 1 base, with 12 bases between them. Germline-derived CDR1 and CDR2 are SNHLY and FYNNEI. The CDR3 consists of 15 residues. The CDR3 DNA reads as TGTGCCAGCAGTGTAATCCCGGAAGGCACAGATACGCAGTATTTT. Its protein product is CASSVIPEGTDTQYF. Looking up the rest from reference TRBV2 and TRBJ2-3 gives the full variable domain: EPEVTQTPSHQVTQMGQEVILRCVPISNHLYFYWYRQILGQKVEFLVSFYNNEISEKSEIFDDQFSVERPDGSNFTLKIRSTKLEDSAMYFCASSVIPEGTDTQYFGPGTRLTVL.

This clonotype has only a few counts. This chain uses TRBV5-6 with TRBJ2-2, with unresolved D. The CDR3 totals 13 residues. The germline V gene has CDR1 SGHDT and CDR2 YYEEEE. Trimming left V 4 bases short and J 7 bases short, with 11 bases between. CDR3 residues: CASSRMEYGELFF. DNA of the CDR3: TGTGCCAGCAGCCGGATGGAATACGGGGAGCTGTTTTTT.

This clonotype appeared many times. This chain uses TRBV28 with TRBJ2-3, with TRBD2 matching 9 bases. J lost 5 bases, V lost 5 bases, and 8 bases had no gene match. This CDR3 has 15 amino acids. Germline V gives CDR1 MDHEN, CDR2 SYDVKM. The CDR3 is CASSKQTSGLDTQYF. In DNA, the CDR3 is TGTGCCAGCAGTAAGCAGACTAGCGGATTAGATACGCAGTATTTT.

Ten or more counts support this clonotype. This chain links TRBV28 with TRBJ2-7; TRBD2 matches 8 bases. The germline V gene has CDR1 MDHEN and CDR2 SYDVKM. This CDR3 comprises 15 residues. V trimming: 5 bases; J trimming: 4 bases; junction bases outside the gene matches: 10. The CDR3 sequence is CASSDLAGTIYEQYF. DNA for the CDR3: TGTGCCAGCAGTGACTTAGCGGGAACGATTTACGAGCAGTACTTC.

CDR3 bases: TGCGCCAGCAGCTTAGGGACTAGCGGGGCTACCGGGACATACAATGAGCAGTTCTTC. Encoded protein: CASSLGTSGATGTYNEQFF. The gene calls are TRBV5-1 and TRBJ2-1; TRBD2 agrees at 13 bases. V lost 2 bases, J lost 4 bases, and 12 bases stayed unmatched. The V gene's germline CDR1 is SGHRS and CDR2 YFSETQ. The CDR3 is 19 residues long.

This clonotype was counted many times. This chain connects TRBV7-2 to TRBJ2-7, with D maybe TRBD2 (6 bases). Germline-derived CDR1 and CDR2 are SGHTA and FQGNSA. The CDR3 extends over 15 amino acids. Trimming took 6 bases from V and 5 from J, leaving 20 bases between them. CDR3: CASSHRDSGADEQYF. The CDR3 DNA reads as TGTGCCAGCAGTCACCGGGACTCCGGGGCGGACGAGCAGTACTTC.

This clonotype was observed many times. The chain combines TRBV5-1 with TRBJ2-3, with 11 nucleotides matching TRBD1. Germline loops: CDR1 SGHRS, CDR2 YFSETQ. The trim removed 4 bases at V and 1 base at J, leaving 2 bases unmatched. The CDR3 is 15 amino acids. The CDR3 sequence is CASSEGQGGTDTQYF. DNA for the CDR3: TGCGCCAGCAGCGAGGGACAGGGGGGCACAGATACGCAGTATTTT.

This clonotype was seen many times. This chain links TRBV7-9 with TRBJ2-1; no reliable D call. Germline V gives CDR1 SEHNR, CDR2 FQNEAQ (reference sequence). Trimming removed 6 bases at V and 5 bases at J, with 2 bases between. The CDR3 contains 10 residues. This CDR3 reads CASSNNEQFF. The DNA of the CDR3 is TGTGCCAGCAGTAACAATGAGCAGTTCTTC.

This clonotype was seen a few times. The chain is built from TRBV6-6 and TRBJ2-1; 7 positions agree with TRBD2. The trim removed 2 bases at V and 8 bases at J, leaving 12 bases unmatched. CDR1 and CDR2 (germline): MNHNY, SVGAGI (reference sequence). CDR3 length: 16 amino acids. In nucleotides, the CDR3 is TGTGCCAGCAGTTACACTTTAGCGGGCGGTGGTGATGAGCAGTTCTTC. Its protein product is CASSYTLAGGGDEQFF.

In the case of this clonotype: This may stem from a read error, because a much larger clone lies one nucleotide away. CDR3 protein: CVSSLFGVGTEAFF. The CDR3 coding sequence is TGTGTCAGCAGCTTGTTCGGAGTAGGGACTGAAGCTTTCTTT. The chain employs TRBV5-4 and TRBJ1-1; no definite D call. Germline V gene sequence: CDR1 SGHNT, CDR2 YYREEE (reference sequence). CDR3 size: 14 residues.

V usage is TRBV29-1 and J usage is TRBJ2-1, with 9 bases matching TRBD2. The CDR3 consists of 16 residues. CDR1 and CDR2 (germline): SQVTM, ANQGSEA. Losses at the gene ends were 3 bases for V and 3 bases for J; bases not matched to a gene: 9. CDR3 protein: CSVDRLAGMNYNEQFF. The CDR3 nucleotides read TGCAGCGTTGACCGGCTAGCGGGAATGAACTACAATGAGCAGTTCTTC.

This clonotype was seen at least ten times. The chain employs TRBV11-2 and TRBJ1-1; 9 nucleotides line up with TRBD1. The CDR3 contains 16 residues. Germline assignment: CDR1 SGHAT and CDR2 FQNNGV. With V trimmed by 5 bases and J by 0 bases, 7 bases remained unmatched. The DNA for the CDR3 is TGTGCCAGCAGCCCCGGACAGGGGAGAATGAACACTGAAGCTTTCTTT. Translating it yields CASSPGQGRMNTEAFF.

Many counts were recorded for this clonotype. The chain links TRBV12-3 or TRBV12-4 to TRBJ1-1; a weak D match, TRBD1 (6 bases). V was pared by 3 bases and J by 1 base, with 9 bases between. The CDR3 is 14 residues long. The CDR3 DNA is TGTGCCAGCAGTTTGGGGGCACAGAACACTGAAGCTTTCTTT. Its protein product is CASSLGAQNTEAFF.

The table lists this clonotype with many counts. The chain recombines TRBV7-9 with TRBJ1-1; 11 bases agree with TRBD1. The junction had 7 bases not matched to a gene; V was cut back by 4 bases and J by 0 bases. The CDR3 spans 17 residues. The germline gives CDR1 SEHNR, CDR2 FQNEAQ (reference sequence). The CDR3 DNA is TGTGCCAGCAGCTCCGGGGACAGGGGGGGGATGAACACTGAAGCTTTCTTT. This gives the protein CASSSGDRGGMNTEAFF.

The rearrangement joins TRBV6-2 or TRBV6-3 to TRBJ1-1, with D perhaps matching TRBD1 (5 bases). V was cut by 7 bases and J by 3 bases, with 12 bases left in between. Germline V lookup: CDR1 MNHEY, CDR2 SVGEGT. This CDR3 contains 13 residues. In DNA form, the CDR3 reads TGTGCCAGCACCTCTGGGGGGTACACTGAAGCTTTCTTT. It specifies CASTSGGYTEAFF.